The 21 T cell receptor beta chains below come from one sample, sequenced in a study of T cells in women clearing cervical HPV infection. The protocol was immunoSEQ multiplex PCR, while the TCRdb copy is restricted to in-frame clones and leaves out a portion. The sample includes tens of thousands of clones. Sequenced material: blood buffy coat. The source is a woman between 18 and 70 years old with a cervical HPV16 infection that either progressed to CIN3+ or cleared (not recorded which).

With respect to this clone: The read ends 3 residues early relative to the CDR3; the germline J gene fills the gap. The V gene is TRBV7-2, the J gene TRBJ2-1; TRBD1 matches at 7 bases. The germline gives CDR1 SGHTA, CDR2 FQGNSA. The CDR3 runs 14 residues. Unmatched junction bases numbered 2, after V lost 3 bases and J lost 3 bases. The CDR3 sequence is CASSLNRGYNEQFF. The part of the CDR3 DNA that was read is TGTGCCAGCAGCTTGAACAGGGGCTACAATGAG.

A word on this clone: The read terminates 3 residues before the CDR3 end, so the remaining end is supplied by the germline J gene. This chain links TRBV2 with TRBJ1-1; 7 bases are shared with TRBD1. This CDR3 contains 14 residues. J was trimmed by 0 bases and V by 4 bases; bases with no gene match: 2. The germline V gene has CDR1 SNHLY and CDR2 FYNNEI. The CDR3 is CASSAGTVNTEAFF. The sequenced part of the CDR3 DNA is TGTGCCAGCAGTGCCGGGACAGTGAACACTGAA.

Regarding this clone: The read stops 3 residues short of the end of the CDR3; the missing end is completed from the germline J gene. The rearrangement joins TRBV18 to TRBJ2-5; 7 nucleotides agree with TRBD1. With V trimmed by 2 bases and J by 5 bases, 8 bases remained unmatched. The CDR3 is 15 amino acids. The germline V gene encodes CDR1 KGHSH and CDR2 LQKENI. CDR3: CASSPGDRVGETQYF. Partial CDR3 DNA: TGTGCCAGCTCACCAGGAGACAGGGTTGGGGAGACC.

With respect to this clone: The DNA ends 3 residues before the CDR3 does, and the rest of the CDR3 is filled in from the germline J gene. The chain has TRBV10-1 and TRBJ2-7, with 7 positions matching TRBD1. In germline, CDR1 is WNHNN, CDR2 SYGVQD (reference sequence). This CDR3 has 15 residues. V lost 6 bases, J lost 3 bases, and 11 bases stayed unmatched. Here the CDR3 reads CASRPNYRGVYEQYF. The part of the CDR3 DNA that was read is TGCGCCAGCAGACCCAACTACAGGGGAGTCTACGAG.

Comments on this clone: The read falls 3 residues short of the CDR3 end, and the missing part is taken from the germline J gene. The chain links TRBV19 to TRBJ2-2; 9 bases match TRBD1. Germline V gives CDR1 LNHDA, CDR2 SQIVND (reference sequence). CDR3 length equals 15 residues. J was trimmed by 6 bases and V by 5 bases; bases with no gene match: 7. The CDR3 bases that were read are TGTGCCAGTAGTTTAGGGGACAGGGAGGCCGGGGAG. It yields the protein CASSLGDREAGE. The full CDR3 protein reads CASSLGDREAGELFF. The full variable domain, in which reference TRBV19 and TRBJ2-2 provide the parts outside the CDR3, is DGGITQSPKYLFRKEGQNVTLSCEQNLNHDAMYWYRQDPGQGLRLIYYSQIVNDFQKGDIAEGYSVSREKKESFPLTVTSAQKNPTAFYLCASSLGDREAGELFFGEGSRLTVL.

Notes on this clone: The read terminates 3 residues ahead of where the CDR3 ends, so the germline J gene completes it. The J gene is TRBJ2-3, the V gene TRBV30; TRBD1 matches at 9 bases. Germline CDR1 and CDR2: GTSNPN and SVGIG (reference sequence). CDR3 length equals 15 residues. The chain's CDR3 is CAWSSGGTGNQPQYF. CDR3 bases read: TGTGCCTGGAGTTCCGGGGGGACAGGGAATCAGCCG.

Incomplete CDR3 DNA: TGTGCCAGCAGCCCGGGACTAGCGGGCCCAGAGACC. Residues: CASSPGLAGPET. The whole CDR3 is CASSPGLAGPETQYF. The chain joins TRBV2 to TRBJ2-5; 12 bases fit TRBD2. The sequenced fragment ends 3 residues before the CDR3 boundary, so the rest is inferred from the germline J gene. The germline V gene has CDR1 SNHLY and CDR2 FYNNEI. With V trimmed by 6 bases and J by 4 bases, 6 bases remained unmatched. This CDR3 region has 15 residues.

Comments on this clone: The CDR3 goes on 3 residues after the read ends, and that part is filled in from the germline J gene. The rearrangement uses TRBV7-2 and TRBJ2-7; 8 nucleotides line up with TRBD2. Germline V gives CDR1 SGHTA, CDR2 FQGNSA. This CDR3 has 15 residues. Trimming removed 0 bases from V and 3 bases from J; junction bases left unmatched: 4. CDR3 region: CASSLAASGFYEQYF. The covered CDR3 bases are TGTGCCAGCAGCTTAGCGGCTAGCGGGTTCTACGAG.

Regarding this clone: The sequenced fragment ends 3 residues before the CDR3 boundary, so the rest is inferred from the germline J gene. J is TRBJ1-1 and V is TRBV30; D is perhaps TRBD1 (5 bases). The CDR3 extends over 13 amino acids. CDR1 GTSNPN and CDR2 SVGIG come from the germline V gene (reference sequence). V lost 7 bases, J lost 5 bases, and 17 bases lay in between. The CDR3 reads CASTLGGLTEAFF. The covered CDR3 bases are TGTGCCTCTACGTTGGGGGGTCTAACTGAA.

Concerning this clone itself: The observed sequence ends 3 residues before the CDR3 terminus, with the missing tail filled in from the germline J gene. The rearrangement joins TRBV6-2 or TRBV6-3 to TRBJ2-2; TRBD2 aligns across 8 bases. V was clipped by 11 bases and J by 2 bases; unmatched bases: 1. Germline lookup yields CDR1 MNHEY and CDR2 SVGEGT. The CDR3 runs 12 residues. Incomplete CDR3 DNA: TGTGCCTTAGCGGGAAACACCGGGGAG. Protein sequence: CALAGNTGE. The whole CDR3 reads CALAGNTGELFF.

As regards this clone: From the germline J gene comes the end of the CDR3, since the read stops 3 residues before it. The rearrangement links TRBV18 to TRBJ2-7; 7 bases are a match to TRBD1. Germline V CDR1 and CDR2: KGHSH, LQKENI. There are 15 residues in the CDR3. The ends lost 3 bases at V and 3 bases at J; junction bases unmatched: 8. The part of the CDR3 DNA that was read is TGTGCCAGCTCACCGGTGAGGGGGCTCAACTACGAG. It specifies CASSPVRGLNYE. The CDR3 in its entirety is CASSPVRGLNYEQYF. The full variable domain, in which reference TRBV18 and TRBJ2-7 provide the parts outside the CDR3, is NAGVMQNPRHLVRRRGQEARLRCSPMKGHSHVYWYRQLPEEGLKFMVYLQKENIIDESGMPKERFSAEFPKEGPSILRIQQVVRGDSAAYFCASSPVRGLNYEQYFGPGTRLTVT.

In the case of this clone: The read ends 3 residues shy of where the CDR3 ends; the end is completed using the germline J gene. The chain recombines TRBV19 with TRBJ1-1; D not certain. The CDR3 consists of 12 residues. Germline-derived CDR1 and CDR2 are LNHDA and SQIVND (reference sequence). The CDR3 protein is CASSGKTREAFF. CDR3 DNA, as far as it was read: TGTGCCAGTAGCGGTAAGACACGCGAA.

With respect to this clone: The CDR3 end falls 3 residues outside the read, so it is completed with the germline J gene. J is TRBJ2-3 and V is TRBV20-1; a possible D gene is TRBD1 (6 bases). The V gene's germline CDR1 is DFQATT and CDR2 SNEGSKA (reference sequence). V lost 3 bases, J lost 2 bases, and 15 bases lay in between. The CDR3 is 15 amino acids. CDR3 DNA (partial): TGCAGTGCTAGCGATCTACAGGGATTCACAGATACG. Amino acid sequence: CSASDLQGFTDT. The full CDR3 is CSASDLQGFTDTQYF.

About this clone: The read ends 3 residues shy of where the CDR3 ends; the end is completed using the germline J gene. The gene calls are TRBV30 and TRBJ2-5, with no clear D. Trimming cost V 0 bases and J 5 bases, with 13 bases left between them. The CDR3 spans 14 residues. Germline CDR1 GTSNPN, CDR2 SVGIG (reference sequence). CDR3 bases read: TGTGCCTGGAGTGTACGACACCTTAGGGAGACC. This encodes CAWSVRHLRET. The complete CDR3 sequence is CAWSVRHLRETQYF.

About this clone: With the read ending 3 residues before the CDR3 end, the germline J gene is used to fill in that end. The rearrangement uses TRBV28 and TRBJ2-3; 12 positions agree with TRBD2. The V and J ends lost 3 bases and 7 bases, in that order; junction bases with no gene match: 5. The germline CDR1 and CDR2 sequences are MDHEN and SYDVKM. The CDR3 covers 15 residues. CDR3 bases read: TGTGCCAGCAGTTTTCTAGCGGGAGGGTTCCATACG. Its translation: CASSFLAGGFHT. The whole CDR3 region reads CASSFLAGGFHTQYF.

Partial CDR3 DNA: TGTGCCTGGAGTGTAGAGTCGGGGGGGACG. This codes for CAWSVESGGT. The full CDR3 reads CAWSVESGGTQYF. The gene calls are TRBV30 and TRBJ2-3; TRBD2 agrees at 8 bases. Sequencing ends 3 residues short of the CDR3 end; the germline J gene provides the rest. The CDR3 length is 13 residues. CDR1 is GTSNPN and CDR2 is SVGIG in the germline V gene (reference sequence).

Points on this clone: Read sequence stops 3 residues before the CDR3 end, and the germline J gene provides the missing end. The V and J genes are TRBV28 and TRBJ2-1; tentative D call: TRBD2 (6 bases). V was clipped by 3 bases and J by 1 base, with 13 bases between them. Germline CDR1 and CDR2: MDHEN and SYDVKM. The CDR3 loop spans 16 amino acids. This CDR3 reads CASSFNERASYNEQFF. The CDR3 DNA, read in part, is TGTGCCAGCAGTTTTAACGAGCGGGCGTCCTACAATGAG.

Concerning this clone itself: Read data end 3 residues before the CDR3 end; the end is taken from the germline J gene. The J gene is TRBJ1-4, the V gene TRBV7-8; TRBD1 is a possible D gene (6 bases). The germline V gene encodes CDR1 SGHVS and CDR2 FQNEAQ. Trimming removed 3 bases at V and 2 bases at J, with 7 bases between. The CDR3 is 14 residues long. Incomplete CDR3 DNA: TGTGCCAGCAGCTTCAGGGGCACTAATGAAAAA. This gives the protein CASSFRGTNEK. The full CDR3 protein reads CASSFRGTNEKLFF.

CDR3: CASSLWTSGSYNEQFF. The sequenced part of the CDR3 DNA is TGTGCCAGCAGTTTGTGGACTAGCGGCTCCTACAATGAG. V is TRBV12-3 or TRBV12-4 and J is TRBJ2-1; TRBD2 matches 10 bases. The missing CDR3 end, 3 residues past where the read stops, is filled in from the germline J gene. The J segment lost 0 bases and the V segment lost 3 bases, leaving 2 bases of the junction unmatched. This CDR3 has 16 residues.

Comments on this clone: The read terminates 3 residues ahead of where the CDR3 ends, so the germline J gene completes it. The J gene is TRBJ1-1, the V gene TRBV19; 9 bases are shared with TRBD1. Unmatched junction bases numbered 12, after V lost 7 bases and J lost 6 bases. CDR1 LNHDA and CDR2 SQIVND come from the germline V gene (reference sequence). The CDR3 spans 15 residues. The CDR3 loop reads CASKEDGQGIPEAFF. CDR3 DNA (partial): TGTGCCAGTAAAGAAGACGGACAGGGGATCCCTGAA. The full variable domain, its missing parts supplied by reference TRBV19 and TRBJ1-1, is DGGITQSPKYLFRKEGQNVTLSCEQNLNHDAMYWYRQDPGQGLRLIYYSQIVNDFQKGDIAEGYSVSREKKESFPLTVTSAQKNPTAFYLCASKEDGQGIPEAFFGQGTRLTVV.

As for this clone: The DNA ends 3 residues before the CDR3 does, and the rest of the CDR3 is filled in from the germline J gene. The chain couples TRBV5-1 to TRBJ1-1; D perhaps matches TRBD1 (6 bases). There are 14 residues in the CDR3. The V end lost 3 bases, the J end lost 5 bases, and 14 bases lay between the germline ends. CDR1 and CDR2 (germline): SGHRS, YFSETQ. The CDR3 sequence is CASSSTGPATEAFF. CDR3 bases read: TGCGCCAGCAGCTCCACAGGGCCGGCTACTGAA.